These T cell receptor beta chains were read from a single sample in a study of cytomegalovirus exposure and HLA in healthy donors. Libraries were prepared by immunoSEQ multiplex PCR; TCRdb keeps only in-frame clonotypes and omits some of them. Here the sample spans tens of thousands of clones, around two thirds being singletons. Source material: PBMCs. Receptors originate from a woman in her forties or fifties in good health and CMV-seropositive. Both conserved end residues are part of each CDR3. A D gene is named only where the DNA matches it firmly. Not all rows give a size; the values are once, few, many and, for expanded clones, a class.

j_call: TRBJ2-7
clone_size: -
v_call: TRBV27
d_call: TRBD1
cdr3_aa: CASSYRTGRREQYF

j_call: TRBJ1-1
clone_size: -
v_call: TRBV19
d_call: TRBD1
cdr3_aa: CASEDRAMNTEAFF

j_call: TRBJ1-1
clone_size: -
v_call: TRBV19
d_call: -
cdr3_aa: CASRQGLNTEAFF

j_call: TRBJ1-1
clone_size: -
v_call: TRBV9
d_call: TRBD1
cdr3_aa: CASSPDRGRVTEAFF

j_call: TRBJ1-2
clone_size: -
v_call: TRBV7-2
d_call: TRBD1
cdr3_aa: CASSLGRGPEGYTF

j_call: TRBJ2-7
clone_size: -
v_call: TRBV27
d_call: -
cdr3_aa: CASRLFGETYEQYF

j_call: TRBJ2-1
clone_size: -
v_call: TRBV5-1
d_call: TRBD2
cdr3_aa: CASSPRAGDARNEQFF

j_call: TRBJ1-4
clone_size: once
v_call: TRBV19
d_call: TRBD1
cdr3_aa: CATRQGPGKLFF

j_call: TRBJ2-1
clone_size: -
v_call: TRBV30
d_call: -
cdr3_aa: CAWTMGGGTYNEQFF

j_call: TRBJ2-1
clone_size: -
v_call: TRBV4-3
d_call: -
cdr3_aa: CASSQVAGSSYNEQFF

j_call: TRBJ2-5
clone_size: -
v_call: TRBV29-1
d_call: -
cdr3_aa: CSVEDVDGDLVYQETQYF

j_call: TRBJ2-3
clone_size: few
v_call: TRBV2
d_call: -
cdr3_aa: CASREPRVTDTQYF

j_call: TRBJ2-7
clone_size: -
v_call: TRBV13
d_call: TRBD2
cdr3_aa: CASSPQGTSGYEQYF

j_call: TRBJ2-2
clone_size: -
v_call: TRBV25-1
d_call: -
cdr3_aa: CASARYTGELFF

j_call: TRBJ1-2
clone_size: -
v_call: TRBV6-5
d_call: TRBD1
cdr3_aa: CASLPGQGRGYTF

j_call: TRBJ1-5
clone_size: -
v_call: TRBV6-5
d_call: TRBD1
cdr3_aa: CASSPQGGDQPQHF

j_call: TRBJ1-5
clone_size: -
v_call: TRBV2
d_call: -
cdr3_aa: CASNVREANQPQHF

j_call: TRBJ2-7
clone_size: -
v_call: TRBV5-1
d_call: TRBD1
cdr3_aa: CASGTGAPYEQYF

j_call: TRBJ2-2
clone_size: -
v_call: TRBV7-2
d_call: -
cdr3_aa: CASSLAYSGNTGELFF

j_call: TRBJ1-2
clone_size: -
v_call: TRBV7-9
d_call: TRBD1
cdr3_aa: CASSHAIGTGVYGYTF